Presented here are 13 T cell receptor beta chains from one specimen sequenced in a study of cytomegalovirus exposure and HLA in healthy donors. PCR primers comprised 60 Vbeta and 13 Jbeta primers. Profiled with immunoSEQ multiplex PCR; TCRdb holds only in-frame clones, not every one. The sample has around 160,000 clones, around 77% seen once. Sequencing used PBMCs. These receptor sequences come from a woman between 35 and 50 years old in good health and CMV-seropositive.

The rearrangement uses TRBV28 and TRBJ1-6; D might be TRBD1 (6 bases). V shed 3 bases and J shed 3 bases, with 9 bases lying between them. Germline values: CDR1 MDHEN, CDR2 SYDVKM. This CDR3 region has 15 residues. The CDR3 sequence: CASSLRGYYNSPLHF. The CDR3 bases are TGTGCCAGCAGTTTGAGGGGGTACTATAATTCACCCCTCCACTTT.

This chain uses TRBV28 with TRBJ2-7; 7 positions match TRBD2. The CDR3 contains 14 residues. Germline trimming cut 5 bases from V and 4 bases from J; bases unmatched to any gene: 8. The V gene's germline CDR1 is MDHEN and CDR2 SYDVKM. The chain's CDR3 is CASSPWSSGYEQYF. DNA for the CDR3: TGTGCCAGCAGTCCCTGGAGTAGCGGGTACGAGCAGTACTTC. Based on the CDR3 plus reference TRBV28 and TRBJ2-7, the full variable domain is DVKVTQSSRYLVKRTGEKVFLECVQDMDHENMFWYRQDPGLGLRLIYFSYDVKMKEKGDIPEGYSVSREKKERFSLILESASTNQTSMYLCASSPWSSGYEQYFGPGTRLTVT.

The V gene is TRBV5-4, the J gene TRBJ1-3; D not resolved. This CDR3 contains 16 residues. The germline gives CDR1 SGHNT, CDR2 YYREEE (reference sequence). V shed 4 bases and J shed 4 bases, with 18 bases lying between them. CDR3 DNA sequence: TGTGCCAGCAGCCCGGACTCTATCTCATCCGGAAACACCATATATTTT. Translating it yields CASSPDSISSGNTIYF.

This clone has a handful of counts. The J gene is TRBJ2-3, the V gene TRBV9; 12 bases line up with TRBD2. Germline loops: CDR1 SGDLS, CDR2 YYNGEE. Trimming cost V 3 bases and J 1 base; bases outside gene matches: 12. This CDR3 contains 19 residues. The CDR3 reads CASSALGLAGGRGTDTQYF. CDR3 DNA sequence: TGTGCCAGCAGCGCGTTAGGGCTAGCGGGGGGGCGAGGCACAGATACGCAGTATTTT.

This clone has a single count. V usage is TRBV15 and J usage is TRBJ2-5; 7 positions match TRBD1. Germline CDR1 LNHNV, CDR2 YYDKDF (reference sequence). V lost 6 bases and J lost 5; bases outside the gene matches: 9. CDR3 length: 14 amino acids. This CDR3 reads CATRRTGVEETQYF. The CDR3 coding sequence is TGTGCCACCAGAAGAACAGGGGTCGAGGAGACCCAGTACTTC. The whole variable domain, filled in from reference TRBV15 and TRBJ2-5, reads DAMVIQNPRYQVTQFGKPVTLSCSQTLNHNVMYWYQQKSSQAPKLLFHYYDKDFNNEADTPDNFQSRRPNTSFCFLDIRSPGLGDTAMYLCATRRTGVEETQYFGPGTRLLVL.

The rearrangement joins TRBV6-6 to TRBJ1-2, with a possible D match to TRBD1 (6 bases). Germline V gives CDR1 MNHNY, CDR2 SVGAGI (reference sequence). Trimming pared 0 bases from V and 7 bases from J, leaving 12 bases between. The CDR3 is 14 residues long. The CDR3 sequence: CASSYSQGSGGYTF. The CDR3 nucleotides are TGTGCCAGCAGTTACTCACAGGGATCCGGTGGCTACACCTTC.

This rearrangement joins TRBV11-3 to TRBJ2-7; TRBD1 matches 7 bases. CDR3 length: 12 amino acids. Germline V CDR1 and CDR2: SGHNT, YENEEA. V lost 10 bases, J lost 2 bases, and 5 bases stayed unmatched. The CDR3 DNA is TGTGCCACTCTGGGACAGCCCTACGAGCAGTACTTC. As protein: CATLGQPYEQYF.

This chain joins TRBV13 and TRBJ2-2; 10 bases match TRBD1. Germline-derived CDR1 and CDR2 are PRHDT and FYEKMQ (reference sequence). The CDR3 covers 14 residues. V was clipped by 6 bases and J by 5 bases; unmatched bases: 3. In DNA, the CDR3 is TGTGCCAGCAGGCGGACAGGGGGAACCGGGGAGCTGTTTTTT. Translating gives CASRRTGGTGELFF.

The rearrangement links TRBV12-5 to TRBJ1-2; D gene unclear. Germline loops: CDR1 LGHNT, CDR2 FRNRAP. The CDR3 covers 14 residues. V was cut by 1 base and J by 0 bases, with 6 bases left in between. This CDR3 reads CASGLELSNYGYTF. For the CDR3, the DNA is TGTGCTAGTGGTTTGGAACTATCTAACTATGGCTACACCTTC.

This chain joins TRBV6-1 and TRBJ1-5; D is possibly TRBD1 (5 bases). CDR1 is MNHNS and CDR2 is SASEGT in the germline V gene. The CDR3 is 13 amino acids. V was pared by 1 base and J by 7 bases, with 8 bases between. The CDR3, as DNA: TGTGCCAGCAGTGAAGGGGGCGGACAGCCCCAGCATTTT. This sequence encodes CASSEGGGQPQHF.

The chain carries TRBV6-5 and TRBJ1-4; 8 nucleotides line up with TRBD1. After removal of 6 bases from V and 4 bases from J, the junction contained 7 bases not matched to a gene. The CDR3 is 15 residues long. The germline CDR1 and CDR2 sequences are MNHEY and SVGAGI. CDR3 sequence: CASSLLGQDNEKLFF. In DNA, the CDR3 is TGTGCCAGCAGCCTACTGGGACAGGATAATGAAAAACTGTTTTTT.

The genes are TRBV18 and TRBJ1-1, with a weak D call TRBD1 (6 bases). V was pared by 1 base and J by 7 bases, with 10 bases between. Germline V CDR1 and CDR2: KGHSH, LQKENI. The CDR3 extends over 13 amino acids. The CDR3 DNA reads TGTGCCAGCTCACCACGGGGGCAGGATGAAGCTTTCTTT. It codes for CASSPRGQDEAFF.

V gene TRBV6-1 combines with J gene TRBJ2-4, with TRBD1 identical over 7 bases. The CDR3 runs to 17 residues. The trim removed 4 bases at V and 0 bases at J, leaving 9 bases unmatched. Germline CDR1 MNHNS, CDR2 SASEGT. The CDR3 loop is CASSAPDRATAKNIQYF. CDR3 DNA: TGTGCCAGCAGTGCGCCTGACAGGGCAACAGCCAAAAACATTCAGTACTTC.